This TCR beta chain is drawn from a study of cytomegalovirus exposure and HLA in healthy donors. Overall study findings and caveats: Among CMV-associated TCR beta chains, most appeared HLA-restricted in a later analysis. One variant, a missense change in DCLRE1C, was linked in a later analysis to TCR beta V- and J-gene trimming.

The PCR made use of 60 Vbeta and 13 Jbeta primers. Libraries were prepared by immunoSEQ multiplex PCR; TCRdb keeps only in-frame clonotypes and omits some of them. The listing records tens of thousands of clones. In the case of this clone: Antigen unknown.

Trimming took 0 bases from V and 2 from J; bases not matched to a gene: 6. Germline V CDR1 and CDR2: MNHEY, SVGAGI. The CDR3 runs to 16 residues. This chain uses TRBV6-5 with TRBJ2-5; 7 bases are shared with TRBD1. This sequence originates from a boy younger than 18 in good health and CMV-seronegative. The sample was PBMCs. CDR3 loop: CASSYSTGQGQETQYF. The CDR3 DNA is TGTGCCAGCAGTTACTCGACAGGGCAGGGGCAAGAGACCCAGTACTTC.